Listed below are T cell receptor beta chains from one sample, sequenced in a study of post-analysis software for immune sequencing data. TCRdb re-called the PCR reads through MiXCR, storing one row per CDR3 protein. The repertoire holds 350,000 to 450,000 distinct CDR3 sequences, with approximately 39% as singletons. Sequencing used blood. These receptors were obtained from a girl aged 2-9 years with multiple sclerosis. CDR3s include the opening cysteine and the closing phenylalanine or tryptophan. A D gene is named only where the DNA matches it firmly. The size of a clone is reported for some rows only, either as once, few or many, or as a class for expanded clones.

clone_size j_call v_call d_call cdr3_aa cdr3_nt
. TRBJ1-5 TRBV20-1 . CSVKGPNNQPQHF TGCAGTGTGAAGGGACCGAATAATCAGCCCCAGCATTTT
. TRBJ2-3 TRBV7-8 . CASSSPRGLTDTQYF TGTGCCAGCAGCTCCCCTAGAGGACTCACAGATACGCAGTATTTT
few TRBJ2-6 TRBV15 . CATSRGTGSGANVLTF TGTGCCACCAGCAGAGGAACAGGCTCTGGGGCCAACGTCCTGACTTTC
few TRBJ2-5 TRBV29-1 . CSVLPGQLYQETQYF TGCAGCGTGCTACCGGGACAATTGTACCAAGAGACCCAGTACTTC
once TRBJ2-1 TRBV20-1 . CSARSRTANNEQFF TGCAGTGCTAGGTCAAGGACAGCCAACAATGAGCAGTTCTTC
. TRBJ1-2 TRBV20-1 . CSATLSLGRLTSGGYTF TGCAGTGCTACTCTGAGTCTGGGCAGACTCACCTCAGGCGGCTACACCTTC
. TRBJ2-7 TRBV6-5 . CASSPTSLEQYF TGTGCCAGCAGCCCGACATCGCTCGAGCAGTACTTC
. TRBJ1-2 TRBV10-3 . CAISDGSNYGYTF TGTGCCATCAGTGATGGAAGTAACTATGGCTACACCTTC
. TRBJ1-2 TRBV11-1 TRBD1 CASSSPDQGAWDYGYTF TGTGCCAGCAGCTCGCCCGACCAGGGGGCTTGGGACTATGGCTACACCTTC
. TRBJ2-3 TRBV7-9 TRBD1 CASGWDSMNTQYF TGTGCCAGCGGGTGGGACAGCATGAATACGCAGTATTTT
. TRBJ1-1 TRBV19 . CASSIDKVMNTEAFF TGTGCCAGTAGTATAGATAAGGTAATGAACACTGAAGCTTTCTTT
. TRBJ2-1 TRBV3-1 TRBD2 CASSQDLAWREEIYNEQFF TGTGCCAGTAGCCAAGATCTAGCGTGGCGGGAGGAAATCTACAATGAGCAGTTCTTC
few TRBJ1-4 TRBV20-1 . CSASGSATNEKLFF TGCAGTGCTAGTGGCAGTGCAACTAATGAAAAACTGTTTTTT
. TRBJ1-2 TRBV30 . CAWSRDRYGYTF TGTGCCTGGAGTCGGGACCGCTATGGCTACACCTTC
. TRBJ2-2 TRBV12-3/TRBV12-4 TRBD2 CAWTPFPRSGGAGGELFF TGTGCCTGGACCCCCTTCCCACGTAGCGGGGGGGCTGGCGGGGAGCTGTTTTTT
many TRBJ1-2 TRBV20-1 TRBD1 CSAQGGLAYGYTF TGCAGTGCACAGGGGGGACTCGCCTATGGCTACACCTTC
few TRBJ2-1 TRBV7-3 . CASSFEGAGSHNEQFF TGTGCCAGCAGCTTCGAAGGGGCAGGATCCCACAATGAGCAGTTCTTC
many TRBJ2-4 TRBV11-2 TRBD2 CASSLDLGRENIQYF TGTGCCAGCAGCTTAGATTTGGGGAGGGAAAACATTCAGTACTTC
. TRBJ2-7 TRBV6-6 TRBD1 CASSYQQTGGRAYEQYF TGTGCCAGCAGTTACCAACAAACAGGGGGCAGGGCCTACGAGCAGTACTTC
. TRBJ1-1 TRBV13 . CASSLGQRGDANTEAFF TGTGCCAGCAGCTTAGGTCAGCGTGGGGATGCGAACACTGAAGCTTTCTTT
few TRBJ2-7 TRBV12-3/TRBV12-4 . CASRPAGQIGEQYF TGTGCCAGCAGGCCCGCGGGACAGATCGGCGAGCAGTACTTC
. TRBJ2-3 TRBV28 . CASSSPGGSALTDTQYF TGTGCCAGCAGTTCCCCCGGCGGTAGCGCCCTAACAGATACGCAGTATTTT
few TRBJ2-1 TRBV3-1 . CASSQVKEQFF TGTGCCAGCAGCCAAGTAAAAGAGCAGTTCTTC
. TRBJ1-5 TRBV12-3/TRBV12-4 . CASNLLSEGTSNQPQHF TGTGCCAGCAATTTATTATCGGAGGGGACTAGCAATCAGCCCCAGCATTTT
few TRBJ2-3 TRBV28 . CASSRATDTQYF TGTGCCAGCAGTAGAGCCACAGATACGCAGTATTTT
. TRBJ2-1 TRBV7-2 . CASSHRPAPSSYNEQFF TGTGCCAGCAGCCACCGCCCTGCGCCAAGCTCCTACAATGAGCAGTTCTTC
. TRBJ2-5 TRBV5-1 TRBD2 CASSFALAGAPGETQYF TGCGCCAGCAGCTTTGCACTAGCGGGGGCTCCAGGAGAGACCCAGTACTTC
once TRBJ2-3 TRBV7-2 TRBD2 CASSSGLANTQYF TGTGCCAGCAGCTCCGGACTAGCGAATACGCAGTATTTT
. TRBJ1-5 TRBV20-1 TRBD1 CSAVLPGTASNQPQHF TGCAGTGCTGTCCTACCCGGGACAGCTAGCAATCAGCCCCAGCATTTT
many TRBJ2-1 TRBV15 . CATNQGGRASYNEQFF TGTGCCACCAATCAGGGGGGGAGGGCCTCCTACAATGAGCAGTTCTTC
few TRBJ2-3 TRBV5-1 TRBD2 CASSLVGSGRDTQYF TGCGCCAGCAGCTTGGTGGGTAGCGGGAGAGATACGCAGTATTTT
few TRBJ2-5 TRBV6-5 . CASSPRFRVEQETQYF TGTGCCAGCAGCCCCCGTTTCAGAGTAGAACAAGAGACCCAGTACTTC
. TRBJ1-5 TRBV28 . CASSLWGRPSNQPQHF TGTGCCAGCAGTTTATGGGGGCGTCCTAGCAATCAGCCCCAGCATTTT
. TRBJ2-1 TRBV5-1 . CASSLTGRRGGGEQFF TGCGCCAGCAGCTTAACAGGGAGGAGAGGCGGGGGTGAGCAGTTCTTC
few TRBJ2-7 TRBV12-3/TRBV12-4 . CASSSQQYYEQYF TGTGCCAGCAGTTCCCAACAGTACTACGAGCAGTACTTC
few TRBJ1-1 TRBV6-6 . CASNRAQKNTEAFF TGTGCCAGCAATCGGGCCCAGAAGAACACTGAAGCTTTCTTT